The T cell receptor (beta chain) described here comes from a study of T cell changes during pregnancy in multiple sclerosis. This table comes from immunoSEQ multiplex PCR, and its TCRdb copy is limited to in-frame clones, with some not included. The table includes roughly 51,000 clones, roughly 92% detected once. V lost 5 bases and J lost 0, with 7 bases in between. From germline, CDR1 is SGHAT and CDR2 FQNNGV. This CDR3 is built from 13 residues. The sequenced sample was CD8+ T cells from peripheral blood mononuclear cells, obtained before pregnancy. The chain combines TRBV11-2 with TRBJ2-5; a weak D match, TRBD2 (5 bases). This clonotype was sampled from a female donor with multiple sclerosis, enrolled in a pregnancy study. CDR3 bases: TGTGCCAGCAGCCCCGGGGACCAAGAGACCCAGTACTTC. Protein sequence: CASSPGDQETQYF.